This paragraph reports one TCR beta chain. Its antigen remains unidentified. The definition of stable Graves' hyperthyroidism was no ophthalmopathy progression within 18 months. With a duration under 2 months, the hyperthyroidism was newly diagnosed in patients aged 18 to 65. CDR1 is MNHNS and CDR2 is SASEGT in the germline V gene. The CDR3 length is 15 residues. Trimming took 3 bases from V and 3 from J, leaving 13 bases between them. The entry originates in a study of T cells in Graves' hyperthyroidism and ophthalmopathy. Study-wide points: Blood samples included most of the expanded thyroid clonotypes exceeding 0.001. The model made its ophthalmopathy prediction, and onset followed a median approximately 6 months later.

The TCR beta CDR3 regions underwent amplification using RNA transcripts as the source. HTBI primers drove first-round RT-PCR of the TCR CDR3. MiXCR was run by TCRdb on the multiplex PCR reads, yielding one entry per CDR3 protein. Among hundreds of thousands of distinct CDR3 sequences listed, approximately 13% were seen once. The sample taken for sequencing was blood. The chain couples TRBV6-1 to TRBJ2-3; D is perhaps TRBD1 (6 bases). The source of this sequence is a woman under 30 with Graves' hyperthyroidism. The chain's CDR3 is CASSDLLGATDTQYF. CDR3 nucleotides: TGTGCCAGCAGTGATCTACTGGGGGCTACAGATACGCAGTATTTT.